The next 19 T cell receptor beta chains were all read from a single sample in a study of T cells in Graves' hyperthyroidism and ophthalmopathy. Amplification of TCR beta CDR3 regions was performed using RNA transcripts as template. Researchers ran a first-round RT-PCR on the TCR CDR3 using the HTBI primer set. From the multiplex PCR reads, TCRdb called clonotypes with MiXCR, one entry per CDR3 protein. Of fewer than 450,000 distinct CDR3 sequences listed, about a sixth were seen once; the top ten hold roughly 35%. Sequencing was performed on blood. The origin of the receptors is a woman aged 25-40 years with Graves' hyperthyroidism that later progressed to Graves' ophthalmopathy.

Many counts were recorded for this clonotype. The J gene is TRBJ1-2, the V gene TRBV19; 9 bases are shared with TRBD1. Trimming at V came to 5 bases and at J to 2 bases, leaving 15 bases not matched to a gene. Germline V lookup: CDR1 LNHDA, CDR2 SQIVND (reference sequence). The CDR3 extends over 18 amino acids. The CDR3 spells CASSVLMGQGRANYGYTF. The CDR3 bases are TGTGCCAGTAGTGTCCTTATGGGACAGGGACGGGCCAACTATGGCTACACCTTC.

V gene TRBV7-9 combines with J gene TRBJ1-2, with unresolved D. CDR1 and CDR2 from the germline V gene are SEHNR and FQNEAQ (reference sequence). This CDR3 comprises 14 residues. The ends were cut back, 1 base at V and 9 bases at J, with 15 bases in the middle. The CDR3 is CASSLGGPRRRYTF. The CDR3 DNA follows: TGTGCCAGCAGCTTAGGAGGACCGAGAAGGCGCTACACCTTC.

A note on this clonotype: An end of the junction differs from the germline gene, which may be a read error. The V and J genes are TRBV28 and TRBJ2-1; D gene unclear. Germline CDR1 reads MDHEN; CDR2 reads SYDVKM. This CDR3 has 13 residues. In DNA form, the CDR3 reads TGTGCCAGCAGTCCCCCCTCCGACAATGAGCAGTTCTTC. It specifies CASSPPSDNEQFF.

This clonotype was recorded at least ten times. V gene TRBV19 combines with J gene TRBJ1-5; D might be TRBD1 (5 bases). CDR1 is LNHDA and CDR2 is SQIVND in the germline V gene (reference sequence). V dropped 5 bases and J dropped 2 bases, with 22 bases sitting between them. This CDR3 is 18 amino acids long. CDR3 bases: TGTGCCAGTAGTCCGGGGGGTTTCTTCGGCTCCGGCAATCAGCCCCAGCATTTT. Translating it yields CASSPGGFFGSGNQPQHF.

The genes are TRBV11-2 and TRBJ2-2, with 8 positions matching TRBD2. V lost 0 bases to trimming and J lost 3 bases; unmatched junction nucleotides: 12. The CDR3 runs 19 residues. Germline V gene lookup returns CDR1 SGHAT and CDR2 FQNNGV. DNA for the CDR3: TGTGCCAGCAGCTTAGATCAACTTTCGGGGGGGCGGGACACCGGGGAGCTGTTTTTT. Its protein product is CASSLDQLSGGRDTGELFF.

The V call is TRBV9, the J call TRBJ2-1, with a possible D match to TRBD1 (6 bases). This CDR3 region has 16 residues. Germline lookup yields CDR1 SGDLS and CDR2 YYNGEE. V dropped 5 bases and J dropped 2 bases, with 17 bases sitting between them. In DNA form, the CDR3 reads TGTGCCAGCAGTCCCCCTACTTACAGGGCCTACAATGAGCAGTTCTTC. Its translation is CASSPPTYRAYNEQFF.

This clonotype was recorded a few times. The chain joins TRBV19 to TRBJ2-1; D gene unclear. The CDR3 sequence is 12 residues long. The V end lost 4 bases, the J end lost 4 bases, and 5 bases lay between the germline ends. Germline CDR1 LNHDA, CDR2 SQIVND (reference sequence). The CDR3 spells CASSKEYNEQFF. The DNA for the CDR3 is TGTGCCAGTAGTAAGGAATACAATGAGCAGTTCTTC.

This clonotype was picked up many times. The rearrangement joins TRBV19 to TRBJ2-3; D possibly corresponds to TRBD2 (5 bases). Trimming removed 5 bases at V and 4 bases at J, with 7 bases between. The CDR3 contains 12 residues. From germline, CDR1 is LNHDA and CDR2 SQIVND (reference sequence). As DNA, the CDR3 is TGTGCCAGTAGTTTGAGGGCAGATACGCAGTATTTT. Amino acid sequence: CASSLRADTQYF. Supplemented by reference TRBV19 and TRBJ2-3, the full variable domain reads DGGITQSPKYLFRKEGQNVTLSCEQNLNHDAMYWYRQDPGQGLRLIYYSQIVNDFQKGDIAEGYSVSREKKESFPLTVTSAQKNPTAFYLCASSLRADTQYFGPGTRLTVL.

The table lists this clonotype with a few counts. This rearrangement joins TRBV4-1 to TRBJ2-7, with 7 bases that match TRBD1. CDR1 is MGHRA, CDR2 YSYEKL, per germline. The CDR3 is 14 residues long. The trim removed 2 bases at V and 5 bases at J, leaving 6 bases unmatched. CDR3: CASSQSGQFHEQYF. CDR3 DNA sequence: TGCGCCAGCAGCCAATCGGGACAGTTTCACGAGCAGTACTTC.

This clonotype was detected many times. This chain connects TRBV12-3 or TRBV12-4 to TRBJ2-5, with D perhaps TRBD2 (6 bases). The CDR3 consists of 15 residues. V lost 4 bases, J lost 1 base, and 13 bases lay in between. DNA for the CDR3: TGTGCCAGCAGTTACGTGACCGGGGGCCAAGAGACCCAGTACTTC. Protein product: CASSYVTGGQETQYF.

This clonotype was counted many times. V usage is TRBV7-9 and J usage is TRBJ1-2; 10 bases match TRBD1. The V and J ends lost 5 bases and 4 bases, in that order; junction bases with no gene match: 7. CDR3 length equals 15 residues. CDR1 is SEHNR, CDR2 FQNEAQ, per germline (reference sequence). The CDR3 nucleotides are TGTGCCAGCAGCCGAGGACAGGGGGGTGTCTATGGCTACACCTTC. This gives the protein CASSRGQGGVYGYTF.

CDR3 in amino acids: CASRTTGGSNQPQHF. In DNA, the CDR3 is TGTGCCAGCAGAACTACAGGGGGAAGCAATCAGCCCCAGCATTTT. This sequence joins TRBV6-2 or TRBV6-3 and TRBJ1-5, with 8 bases identical to TRBD1. The germline V gene encodes CDR1 MNHEY and CDR2 SVGEGT. V gave up 6 bases and J gave up 1 base; unmatched junction bases: 5. This CDR3 is 15 amino acids long.

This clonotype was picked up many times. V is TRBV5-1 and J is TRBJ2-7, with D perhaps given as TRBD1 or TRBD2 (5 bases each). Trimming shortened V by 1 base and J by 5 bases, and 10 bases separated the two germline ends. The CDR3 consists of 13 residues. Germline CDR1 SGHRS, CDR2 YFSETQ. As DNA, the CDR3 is TGCGCCAGCAGCTTGATGGGGGACCACGAGCAGTACTTC. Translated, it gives CASSLMGDHEQYF.

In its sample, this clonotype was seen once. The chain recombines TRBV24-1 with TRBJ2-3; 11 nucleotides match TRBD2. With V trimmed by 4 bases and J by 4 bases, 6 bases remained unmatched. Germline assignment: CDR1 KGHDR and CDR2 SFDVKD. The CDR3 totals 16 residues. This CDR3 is CATSDSSGGMADTQYF. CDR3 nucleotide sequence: TGTGCCACCAGTGACTCTAGCGGGGGGATGGCAGATACGCAGTATTTT.

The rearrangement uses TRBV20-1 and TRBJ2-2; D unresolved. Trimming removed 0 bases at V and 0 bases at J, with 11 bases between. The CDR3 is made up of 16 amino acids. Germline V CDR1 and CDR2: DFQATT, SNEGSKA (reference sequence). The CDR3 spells CSARDRVNPNTGELFF. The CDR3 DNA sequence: TGCAGTGCTAGAGATCGGGTAAACCCGAACACCGGGGAGCTGTTTTTT.

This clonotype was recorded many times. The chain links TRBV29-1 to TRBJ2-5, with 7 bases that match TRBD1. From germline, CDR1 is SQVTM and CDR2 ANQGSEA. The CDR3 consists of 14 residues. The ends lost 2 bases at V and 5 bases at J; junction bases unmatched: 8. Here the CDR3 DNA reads TGCAGCGTTGAAAGGACAGGCGATTGGGAGACCCAGTACTTC. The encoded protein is CSVERTGDWETQYF.

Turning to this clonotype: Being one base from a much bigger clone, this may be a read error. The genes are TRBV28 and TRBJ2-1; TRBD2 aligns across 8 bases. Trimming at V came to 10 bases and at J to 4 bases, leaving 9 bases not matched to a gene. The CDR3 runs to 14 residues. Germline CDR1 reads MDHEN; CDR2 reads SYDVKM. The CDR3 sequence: CAIRKREYYNEQFF. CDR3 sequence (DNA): TGTGCCATCAGGAAGCGGGAGTATTACAATGAGCAGTTCTTC. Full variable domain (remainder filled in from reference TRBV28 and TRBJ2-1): DVKVTQSSRYLVKRTGEKVFLECVQDMDHENMFWYRQDPGLGLRLIYFSYDVKMKEKGDIPEGYSVSREKKERFSLILESASTNQTSMYLCAIRKREYYNEQFFGPGTRLTVL.

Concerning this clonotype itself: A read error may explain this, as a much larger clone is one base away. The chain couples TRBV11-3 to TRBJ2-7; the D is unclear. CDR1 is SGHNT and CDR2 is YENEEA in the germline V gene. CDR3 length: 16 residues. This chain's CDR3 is CASSLPRTDPAYEQCF. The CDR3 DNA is TGTGCCAGCAGCTTACCCCGTACAGACCCGGCCTACGAGCAGTGCTTC.

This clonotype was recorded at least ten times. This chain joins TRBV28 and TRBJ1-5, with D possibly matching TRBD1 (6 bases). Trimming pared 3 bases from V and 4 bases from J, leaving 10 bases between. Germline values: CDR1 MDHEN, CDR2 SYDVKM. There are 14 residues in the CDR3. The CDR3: CASSFYRENQPQHF. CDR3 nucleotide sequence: TGTGCCAGCAGTTTTTACAGGGAAAATCAGCCCCAGCATTTT. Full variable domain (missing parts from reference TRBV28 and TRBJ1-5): DVKVTQSSRYLVKRTGEKVFLECVQDMDHENMFWYRQDPGLGLRLIYFSYDVKMKEKGDIPEGYSVSREKKERFSLILESASTNQTSMYLCASSFYRENQPQHFGDGTRLSIL.